Listed below are T cell receptor beta chains from one sample, sequenced in a study of T cells after yellow fever vaccination. TCRdb reprocessed the 5' RACE reads with MiXCR, giving one entry per CDR3 protein. The top ten clones hold approximately 14% of a sample with nearly 550,000 distinct CDR3 sequences, roughly 21% of them seen once. The material sequenced was PBMCs, taken 15 days after the yellow fever booster vaccination. The origin of the receptors is a man between 25 and 39 years old who received the YFV17D yellow fever vaccine. CDR3s include the opening cysteine and the closing phenylalanine or tryptophan. Each record gives: clone size, D gene, J gene, V gene, CDR3 protein, CDR3 DNA. D genes are given only for firm matches. Size values are once, few and many counts, or a class for expanded clones, and some rows have none.

-	TRBD1	TRBJ2-1	TRBV20-1	CSAIDPGGTGSNEQFF	TGCAGTGCTATAGATCCAGGGGGCACCGGGAGCAATGAGCAGTTCTTC
-	TRBD2	TRBJ2-6	TRBV7-2	CASSRGGSGANVLTF	TGTGCCAGCAGCCGGGGGGGATCTGGGGCCAACGTCCTGACTTTC
-	-	TRBJ2-1	TRBV5-1	CASSPHDFNEQFF	TGCGCCAGCAGCCCACATGATTTCAATGAGCAGTTCTTC
-	-	TRBJ2-3	TRBV6-6	CASSPAQSSVYF	TGTGCCAGCAGCCCAGCTCAGAGTTCGGTGTATTTT
-	-	TRBJ2-7	TRBV6-2/TRBV6-3	CASSTRFYEQYF	TGTGCCAGCAGCACCCGATTCTACGAGCAGTACTTC
few	-	TRBJ2-2	TRBV24-1	CATSETASTGELFF	TGTGCCACCAGTGAGACGGCCTCGACCGGGGAGCTGTTTTTT
-	TRBD2	TRBJ2-7	TRBV7-8	CASSPSRLWGGRPYEQYF	TGTGCCAGCAGCCCTTCACGCCTCTGGGGCGGGAGGCCCTACGAGCAGTACTTC
-	-	TRBJ2-1	TRBV7-2	CASSLRLTSSSYNEQFF	TGTGCCAGCAGCTTAAGGCTGACGTCCAGCTCCTACAATGAGCAGTTCTTC
-	TRBD1	TRBJ2-7	TRBV19	CASSAPGQVSYEQYF	TGTGCCAGTAGTGCACCGGGACAGGTATCCTACGAGCAGTACTTC
few	-	TRBJ1-5	TRBV12-3/TRBV12-4	CASSFPPRTGCNQPQHF	TGTGCCAGCAGTTTCCCCCCCCGAACGGGGTGCAATCAGCCCCAGCATTTT
-	-	TRBJ2-7	TRBV23-1	CASSNLGRTALGEQYF	TGCGCCAGCAGTAATCTTGGTCGCACAGCCTTGGGCGAGCAGTACTTC
-	TRBD2	TRBJ2-7	TRBV7-2	CASSLGWTSVTDQYF	TGTGCCAGCAGCTTAGGGTGGACTAGCGTTACGGATCAGTACTTC
few	-	TRBJ2-6	TRBV29-1	CSVVGTSGANVLTF	TGCAGCGTTGTGGGGACCTCTGGGGCCAACGTCCTGACTTTC
few	-	TRBJ2-1	TRBV10-3	CAISESRGGEQFF	TGTGCCATCAGTGAGTCCAGGGGAGGCGAGCAGTTCTTC
-	TRBD2	TRBJ2-2	TRBV3-1	CASSPSGRASSGELFF	TGTGCCAGCAGCCCCAGCGGGAGGGCCTCTAGCGGGGAGCTGTTTTTT
-	TRBD2	TRBJ2-5	TRBV20-1	CSASPWGRAIETQYF	TGCAGTGCTTCTCCTTGGGGGAGGGCCATCGAGACCCAGTACTTC
-	-	TRBJ2-6	TRBV19	CASIGQFYSGANVLTF	TGTGCCAGTATAGGACAGTTCTACTCTGGGGCCAACGTCCTGACTTTC
-	-	TRBJ2-7	TRBV6-1	CASSPGRGWDEQYF	TGTGCCAGCAGTCCAGGACGGGGATGGGACGAGCAGTACTTC
-	-	TRBJ1-6	TRBV20-1	CSAKGARGGYSPLHF	TGCAGTGCTAAAGGGGCCCGCGGGGGTTATTCACCCCTCCACTTT
few	TRBD2	TRBJ2-1	TRBV5-4	CASSLGTSGSQGNEQFF	TGTGCCAGCAGCTTGGGGACTAGCGGGAGTCAAGGCAATGAGCAGTTCTTC
few	-	TRBJ2-4	TRBV19	CASSMIGAAKNIQYF	TGTGCCAGTAGTATGATCGGGGCGGCCAAAAACATTCAGTACTTC
few	-	TRBJ2-7	TRBV5-1	CASSLAWQGGSYEQYF	TGCGCCAGCAGCTTGGCCTGGCAGGGGGGATCCTACGAGCAGTACTTC
-	-	TRBJ1-3	TRBV20-1	CSARDASPRAGNTIYF	TGCAGTGCTAGAGATGCAAGTCCCAGGGCAGGAAACACCATATATTTT
few	-	TRBJ2-7	TRBV28	CASSKAGLSSYEQYF	TGTGCCAGCAGTAAAGCGGGTCTAAGCTCCTACGAGCAGTACTTC
few	TRBD2	TRBJ2-1	TRBV7-2	CASSLSVAGAGEQFF	TGTGCCAGCAGCCTAAGCGTAGCGGGAGCAGGTGAGCAGTTCTTC
few	-	TRBJ2-7	TRBV7-6	CASSPHRDTTYEQYF	TGTGCCAGCAGCCCACACCGGGACACTACCTACGAGCAGTACTTC
-	-	TRBJ2-1	TRBV5-1	CASSLAGHEQFF	TGCGCCAGCAGCTTGGCCGGGCATGAGCAGTTCTTC
-	-	TRBJ2-7	TRBV6-1	CASSPGSGDEQYF	TGTGCCAGCAGTCCCGGCTCGGGCGACGAGCAGTACTTC
-	-	TRBJ2-7	TRBV29-1	CSVVWAGGSYEQYF	TGCAGCGTTGTGTGGGCAGGAGGGTCCTACGAGCAGTACTTC
few	-	TRBJ1-5	TRBV7-2	CASSRSYSNQPQHF	TGTGCCAGCAGCCGAAGTTATAGCAATCAGCCCCAGCATTTT
few	-	TRBJ2-3	TRBV20-1	CSVRTSDSLGITDTQYF	TGCAGTGTAAGAACTTCGGACAGTCTGGGGATCACAGATACGCAGTATTTT
-	-	TRBJ1-4	TRBV7-9	CASSVGEAPNEKLFF	TGTGCCAGCAGCGTCGGGGAAGCCCCTAATGAAAAACTGTTTTTT
-	-	TRBJ2-7	TRBV4-2	CASSPQAQAGPHEQYF	TGTGCCAGCAGCCCCCAGGCCCAAGCCGGACCCCACGAGCAGTACTTC
-	-	TRBJ2-1	TRBV6-2/TRBV6-3	CASSYLLSSYNEQFF	TGTGCCAGCAGTTACCTCCTTAGCTCCTACAATGAGCAGTTCTTC
many	TRBD1	TRBJ2-7	TRBV5-1	CASSSGTGGFYEQYF	TGCGCCAGCAGCTCTGGGACAGGGGGTTTCTACGAGCAGTACTTC
-	TRBD2	TRBJ2-1	TRBV29-1	CSVAGAGGLYNEQFF	TGCAGCGTTGCGGGTGCGGGAGGCCTATACAATGAGCAGTTCTTC
-	TRBD2	TRBJ2-5	TRBV12-3/TRBV12-4	CASSHPPLASTQETQYF	TGTGCCAGCAGTCACCCCCCACTAGCGTCTACACAAGAGACCCAGTACTTC
few	TRBD1	TRBJ2-7	TRBV7-2	CASSFSTGGIHEQYF	TGTGCCAGCAGCTTCTCGACAGGGGGAATCCACGAGCAGTACTTC
-	-	TRBJ2-2	TRBV12-3/TRBV12-4	CASSLNREDGELFF	TGTGCCAGCAGTTTGAACAGGGAAGACGGGGAGCTGTTTTTT
few	TRBD2	TRBJ2-3	TRBV29-1	CSVASGDSLPQYF	TGCAGCGTCGCCAGCGGGGACTCACTGCCGCAGTATTTT
-	-	TRBJ2-7	TRBV20-1	CSARRAEPYEQYF	TGCAGTGCTAGGAGGGCAGAACCCTACGAGCAGTACTTC
few	-	TRBJ2-5	TRBV10-3	CAISSQTGRQETQYF	TGTGCCATCAGTTCGCAGACAGGGAGGCAAGAGACCCAGTACTTC
-	TRBD1	TRBJ1-2	TRBV3-1	CASSQQTGYGYTF	TGTGCCAGCAGCCAACAGACAGGGTATGGCTACACCTTC
few	TRBD2	TRBJ2-7	TRBV5-4	CASSSGLAGAPYEQYF	TGTGCCAGCAGCTCGGGACTAGCGGGAGCCCCCTACGAGCAGTACTTC
-	TRBD2	TRBJ2-1	TRBV20-1	CSARPSGINEQFF	TGCAGTGCTAGACCCAGCGGGATTAATGAGCAGTTCTTC
-	TRBD2	TRBJ2-3	TRBV4-3	CASSQYSGRGTDTQYF	TGCGCCAGCAGCCAGTATAGCGGGAGAGGGACAGATACGCAGTATTTT
few	-	TRBJ2-3	TRBV7-2	CASEGVRPDTQYF	TGTGCCAGCGAGGGGGTACGGCCAGATACGCAGTATTTT
-	-	TRBJ2-5	TRBV6-2/TRBV6-3	CAVEGETQYF	TGTGCCGTCGAGGGAGAGACCCAGTACTTC
-	TRBD2	TRBJ2-7	TRBV12-3/TRBV12-4	CASRGTSGIPSEQYF	TGTGCCAGCAGGGGGACTAGCGGGATTCCAAGCGAGCAGTACTTC
few	-	TRBJ2-1	TRBV15	CATSRTGPPLLDEQFF	TGTGCCACCAGCAGAACGGGACCCCCTCTCCTCGATGAGCAGTTCTTC
few	-	TRBJ1-1	TRBV5-1	CASGNGWNTEAFF	TGCGCCAGCGGCAACGGCTGGAACACTGAAGCTTTCTTT
few	-	TRBJ2-3	TRBV4-1	CASSQGQEDTQYF	TGCGCCAGCAGCCAAGGTCAGGAAGATACGCAGTATTTT